A single sample is the source of the 21 T cell receptor beta chains below, sequenced in a study of siplizumab effects on memory and regulatory T cells. TCRdb's copy holds only in-frame clones and misses some; the assay was immunoSEQ multiplex PCR. The sample contains around 77,000 clones, about 90% of which appear only once. Sequencing was carried out using CD8+ T cells sorted from blood. All receptors derive from a human donor in good health.

The chain employs TRBV2 and TRBJ2-7; no definite D call. Deletions cut 5 bases from V and 0 bases from J, with 20 bases between. CDR1 and CDR2 (germline): SNHLY, FYNNEI. The CDR3 is 17 residues long. The DNA of the CDR3 is TGTGCCAGCAGTAAAACACGCTTGGCAAATCCCTCCTACGAGCAGTACTTC. Its protein is CASSKTRLANPSYEQYF.

The rearrangement uses TRBV29-1 and TRBJ1-1; TRBD1 matches 9 bases. Germline assignment: CDR1 SQVTM and CDR2 ANQGSEA. With 1 base clipped from V and 1 base from J, the junction kept 4 bases outside the gene matches. The CDR3 sequence is 15 residues long. The CDR3 here is CSVEGTGGRNTEAFF. The CDR3 DNA reads TGCAGCGTTGAAGGCACAGGGGGCCGGAACACTGAAGCTTTCTTT.

The chain combines TRBV14 with TRBJ2-7, with 7 bases that match TRBD1. Germline CDR1 is SGHDN and CDR2 is FVKESK. CDR3 length equals 15 residues. V gave up 3 bases and J gave up 1 base; unmatched junction bases: 6. This CDR3 reads CASSQEQGWSYEQYF. As DNA, the CDR3 is TGTGCCAGCAGCCAGGAACAGGGGTGGTCCTACGAGCAGTACTTC.

The V gene is TRBV6-6, the J gene TRBJ1-1; D is undetermined. The V end lost 2 bases, the J end lost 3 bases, and 13 bases lay between the germline ends. The CDR3 extends over 15 amino acids. Germline loops: CDR1 MNHNY, CDR2 SVGAGI (reference sequence). The CDR3 loop is CASSYNPSRDTEAFF. CDR3 DNA sequence: TGTGCCAGCAGTTACAACCCATCAAGGGACACTGAAGCTTTCTTT.

Here the CDR3 reads CASRVQGTGTEAFF. CDR3 bases: TGTGCCAGCAGAGTACAGGGTACCGGCACTGAAGCTTTCTTT. This sequence joins TRBV5-4 and TRBJ1-1, with a tentative D call TRBD1 (6 bases). Trimming took 5 bases from V and 4 from J, leaving 15 bases between them. Germline values: CDR1 SGHNT, CDR2 YYREEE (reference sequence). This CDR3 is built from 14 residues.

V usage is TRBV29-1 and J usage is TRBJ1-1; D is unclear. Per germline, CDR1 SQVTM and CDR2 ANQGSEA. Trimming removed 2 bases at V and 5 bases at J, with 6 bases between. The CDR3 totals 11 residues. The CDR3 protein is CSVESGTEAFF. CDR3 bases: TGCAGCGTTGAATCGGGGACTGAAGCTTTCTTT.

The J gene is TRBJ2-1, the V gene TRBV27; weak D call: TRBD2 (6 bases). The CDR3 consists of 16 residues. Germline loops: CDR1 MNHEY, CDR2 SMNVEV (reference sequence). V lost 3 bases and J lost 4, with 16 bases in between. CDR3 DNA: TGTGCCAGCAGTTTCGGACTAAACCAACTATACAATGAGCAGTTCTTC. Protein product: CASSFGLNQLYNEQFF.

CDR3 amino acids: CASSQDLSWWLAGLYEQYF. Here the CDR3 DNA reads TGCGCCAGCAGCCAAGACCTCTCTTGGTGGCTAGCGGGGCTTTACGAGCAGTACTTC. The V and J genes are TRBV4-1 and TRBJ2-7; TRBD2 agrees at 9 bases. The V and J ends lost 0 bases and 4 bases, in that order; junction bases with no gene match: 16. The CDR3 contains 19 residues. Germline CDR1 reads MGHRA; CDR2 reads YSYEKL.

The V call is TRBV7-9, the J call TRBJ2-1; possibly TRBD2 for D (5 bases). V lost 1 base and J 8 bases, leaving 12 bases between the germline ends. There are 14 residues in the CDR3. Germline CDR1 SEHNR, CDR2 FQNEAQ (reference sequence). Here the CDR3 DNA reads TGTGCCAGCAGCTTAGGTCCGGGGTGGGATGAGCAGTTCTTC. As protein: CASSLGPGWDEQFF.

V and J are TRBV2 and TRBJ2-1; 11 bases map to TRBD2. This CDR3 spans 15 amino acids. CDR1 is SNHLY, CDR2 FYNNEI, per germline. V lost 3 bases, J lost 10 bases, and 8 bases stayed unmatched. CDR3 bases: TGTGCCAGCAGTGATGTAGCGGGAGGGTACAGGGAGCAGTTCTTC. Encoded protein: CASSDVAGGYREQFF.

The CDR3 is CASSLKGPRGGDTEAFF. In nucleotides, the CDR3 is TGCGCCAGCAGCTTGAAGGGACCGAGGGGAGGGGACACTGAAGCTTTCTTT. The gene calls are TRBV5-1 and TRBJ1-1, with D maybe TRBD1 (5 bases). CDR3 length equals 17 residues. Between the trimmed V and J ends, which lost 1 base and 3 bases, there was a span of 19 bases. Germline assignment: CDR1 SGHRS and CDR2 YFSETQ.

The chain has TRBV5-1 and TRBJ2-1, with D unresolved. Germline V gene lookup returns CDR1 SGHRS and CDR2 YFSETQ. The CDR3 contains 16 residues. V was shortened by 0 bases and J by 1 base, with 11 bases between the two germline ends. The CDR3 nucleotides are TGCGCCAGCAGCTTGGGGCCCCCTTTATCCTACAATGAGCAGTTCTTC. It codes for CASSLGPPLSYNEQFF.

The chain has TRBV7-9 and TRBJ2-7; D uncertain. Germline assignment: CDR1 SEHNR and CDR2 FQNEAQ (reference sequence). The length of the CDR3 is 14 residues. The V end lost 2 bases, the J end lost 2 bases, and 10 bases lay between the germline ends. The DNA for the CDR3 is TGTGCCAGCAGCTTAACCCTTCGGGCCTACGAGCAGTACTTC. Its protein is CASSLTLRAYEQYF.

This clone was seen just once. The chain links TRBV29-1 to TRBJ1-6, with D possibly matching TRBD1 (6 bases). The CDR3 has 13 amino acids. Germline V lookup: CDR1 SQVTM, CDR2 ANQGSEA. V shed 0 bases and J shed 11 bases, with 11 bases lying between them. CDR3 loop: CSVEEHREAPLHF. Written as DNA, the CDR3 is TGCAGCGTTGAAGAGCACAGGGAGGCACCCCTCCACTTT.

This sequence joins TRBV9 and TRBJ2-7; 7 nucleotides align to TRBD1. This CDR3 is built from 14 residues. After removal of 4 bases from V and 3 bases from J, the junction contained 7 bases not matched to a gene. Germline values: CDR1 SGDLS, CDR2 YYNGEE. CDR3 in amino acids: CASSPHGTDYEQYF. Here the CDR3 DNA reads TGTGCCAGCAGCCCCCACGGGACAGACTACGAGCAGTACTTC.

The gene calls are TRBV10-3 and TRBJ1-1; D remains unclear. The CDR3 has 14 residues. Trimming removed 0 bases at V and 6 bases at J, with 11 bases between. Germline loops: CDR1 ENHRY, CDR2 SYGVKD. CDR3 sequence (DNA): TGTGCCATCAGTGAGTCCTTACGGCGGCCTGAAGCTTTCTTT. Its translation: CAISESLRRPEAFF.

This rearrangement joins TRBV2 to TRBJ1-2; 7 positions match TRBD1. Germline lookup yields CDR1 SNHLY and CDR2 FYNNEI. The CDR3 is made up of 13 amino acids. The V gene end was trimmed by 9 bases and the J gene end by 2 bases; junction bases not matched to a gene: 6. CDR3 DNA: TGTGCCAGTTCAGGGGGGTCGAACTATGGCTACACCTTC. This sequence encodes CASSGGSNYGYTF.

The V and J genes are TRBV19 and TRBJ2-7; 7 nucleotides match TRBD2. This CDR3 has 15 residues. Germline-derived CDR1 and CDR2 are LNHDA and SQIVND (reference sequence). The trim removed 1 base at V and 0 bases at J, leaving 3 bases unmatched. CDR3 in amino acids: CASSIGAGISYEQYF. CDR3 sequence (DNA): TGTGCCAGTAGTATAGGAGCGGGGATCTCCTACGAGCAGTACTTC.

J is TRBJ2-2 and V is TRBV5-6; no reliable D call. CDR3 length: 14 amino acids. Trimming pared 0 bases from V and 5 bases from J, leaving 8 bases between. The V gene's germline CDR1 is SGHDT and CDR2 YYEEEE. As DNA, the CDR3 is TGTGCCAGCAGCTTGGCATTGGTTACCGGGGAGCTGTTTTTT. This translates into CASSLALVTGELFF.

The J gene is TRBJ2-1, the V gene TRBV11-1, with D unresolved. The V gene's germline CDR1 is SGHAT and CDR2 FQDESV (reference sequence). Trimming pared 0 bases from V and 2 bases from J, leaving 8 bases between. This CDR3 contains 15 residues. The CDR3 DNA reads as TGTGCCAGCAGCTTAGCGATCCTCACCTACAATGAGCAGTTCTTC. Translating gives CASSLAILTYNEQFF.

V usage is TRBV9 and J usage is TRBJ2-3; D tentatively fits TRBD1 or TRBD2 (5 bases each). Per germline, CDR1 SGDLS and CDR2 YYNGEE. The CDR3 loop spans 15 amino acids. Trimming pared 3 bases from V and 2 bases from J, leaving 13 bases between. CDR3 sequence: CASSGWWGSTDTQYF. CDR3 nucleotides: TGTGCCAGCAGCGGATGGTGGGGGTCCACAGATACGCAGTATTTT.